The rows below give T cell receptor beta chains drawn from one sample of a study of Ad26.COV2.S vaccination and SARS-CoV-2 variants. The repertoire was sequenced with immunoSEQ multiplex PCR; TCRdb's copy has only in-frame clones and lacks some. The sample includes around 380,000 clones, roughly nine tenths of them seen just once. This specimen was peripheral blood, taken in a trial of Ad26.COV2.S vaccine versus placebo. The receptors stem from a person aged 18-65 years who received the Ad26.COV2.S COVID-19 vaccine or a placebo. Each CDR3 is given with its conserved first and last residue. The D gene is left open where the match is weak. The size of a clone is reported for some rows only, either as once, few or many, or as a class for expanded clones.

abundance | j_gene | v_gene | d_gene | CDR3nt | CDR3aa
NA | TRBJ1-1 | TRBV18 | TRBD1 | TGTGCCAGCTCACTGGACAGGGCTCTGAACACTGAAGCTTTCTTT | CASSLDRALNTEAFF
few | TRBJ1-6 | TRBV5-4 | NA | TGTGCCAGCAGCTCAAAGGGGGGTCGTTCACCCCTCCACTTT | CASSSKGGRSPLHF
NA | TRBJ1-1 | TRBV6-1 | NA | TGTGCCAGCAGTGAACAGGGGAACACTGAAGCTTTCTTT | CASSEQGNTEAFF
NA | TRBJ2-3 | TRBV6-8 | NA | TGTGCCAGCAGTTATCGGGGGGCGACAGATACGCAGTATTTT | CASSYRGATDTQYF
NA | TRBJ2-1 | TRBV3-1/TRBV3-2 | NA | TGTGCCAGCAGCCGTGCCGACAATGAGCAGTTCTTC | CASSRADNEQFF
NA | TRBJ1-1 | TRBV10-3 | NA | TGTGCCATCAGTGAGTCGCGGGGGAGTCGGAACACTGAAGCTTTCTTT | CAISESRGSRNTEAFF
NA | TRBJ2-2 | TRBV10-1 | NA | TGCGCCAGCAGTGAGTCCGAGGTGACCGGGGAGCTGTTTTTT | CASSESEVTGELFF
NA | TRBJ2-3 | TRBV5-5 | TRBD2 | TGTGCCAGCAGCTTGGCCCTCCCGGGGAGCGGGGCGGATACGCAGTATTTT | CASSLALPGSGADTQYF
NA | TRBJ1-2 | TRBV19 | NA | TGTGCCAGTAGGGTCGATAATGGCTACACCTTC | CASRVDNGYTF
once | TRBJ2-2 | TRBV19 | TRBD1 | TGTGCCAGTAGTTGGGGACAGGTCGCGAACACCGGGGAGCTGTTTTTT | CASSWGQVANTGELFF
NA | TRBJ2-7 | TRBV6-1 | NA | TGTGCCAGCAGTGAATCGGGAGTGGGGTACGAGCAGTACTTC | CASSESGVGYEQYF
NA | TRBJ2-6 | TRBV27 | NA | TGTGCCAGCACCGATGGACGCTCTGGGGCCAACGTCCTGACTTTC | CASTDGRSGANVLTF
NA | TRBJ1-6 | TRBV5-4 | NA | TGTGCCAGCAGCTTGGGTGGGGTCCGGGATTCACCCCTCCACTTT | CASSLGGVRDSPLHF
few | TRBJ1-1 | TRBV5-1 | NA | TGCGCCAGCAGCTTGGTTGGAGACACTGAAGCTTTCTTT | CASSLVGDTEAFF
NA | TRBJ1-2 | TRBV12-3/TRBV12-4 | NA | TGTGCCAGCAGTTGGTCAGTCAACTATGGCTACACCTTC | CASSWSVNYGYTF
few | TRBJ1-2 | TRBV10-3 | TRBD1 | TGTGCCATCAGTGTTTCAGGGGGAGACTATGGCTACACCTTC | CAISVSGGDYGYTF
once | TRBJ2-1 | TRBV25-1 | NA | TGTGCCAGCAACATCGGAGGGCGAAATGAGCAGTTCTTC | CASNIGGRNEQFF
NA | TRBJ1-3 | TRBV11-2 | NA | TGTGCCAGCAGCCCAGGTTTTTCCTCTGGAAACACCATATATTTT | CASSPGFSSGNTIYF
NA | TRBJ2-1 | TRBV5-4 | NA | TGTGCCAGCAGCTTGGGACGGGGTGGCGATGAGCAGTTCTTC | CASSLGRGGDEQFF
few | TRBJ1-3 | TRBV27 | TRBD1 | TGTGCCAGCAGATCCTCGGACAGGGACCCAAACACCATATATTTT | CASRSSDRDPNTIYF
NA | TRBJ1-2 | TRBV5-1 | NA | TGCGCCAGCAGCGCAGGTCAGGGTTTAGCTAACTATGGCTACACCTTC | CASSAGQGLANYGYTF
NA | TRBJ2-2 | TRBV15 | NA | TGTGCCACCAGTCTTTTACACCCGAACACCGGGGAGCTGTTTTTT | CATSLLHPNTGELFF
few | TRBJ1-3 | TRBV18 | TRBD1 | TGTGCCAGCTCACCCCGGACAGGGGGCTCCGGCTCTGGAAACACCATATATTTT | CASSPRTGGSGSGNTIYF
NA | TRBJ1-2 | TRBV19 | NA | TGTGCCAGTAGTATGATACTAGGACAGAACTATGGCTACACCTTC | CASSMILGQNYGYTF
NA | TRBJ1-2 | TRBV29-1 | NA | TGCAGCGTTGGGGACCGCTATGGCTACACCTTC | CSVGDRYGYTF
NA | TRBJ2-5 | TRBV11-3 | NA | TGTGCCAGCAGCCTAGGGCCCGGCGAGACCCAGTACTTC | CASSLGPGETQYF
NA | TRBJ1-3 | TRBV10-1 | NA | TGCGCCAGCAGTGACCCTGGAAACCCTGGAAACACCATATATTTT | CASSDPGNPGNTIYF
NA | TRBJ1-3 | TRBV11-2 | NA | TGTGCCAGCAGCCCGACATCGCCGGACACCATATATTTT | CASSPTSPDTIYF
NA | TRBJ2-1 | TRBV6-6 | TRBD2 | TGTGCCAGCAGCTCCCACAGTGCGGGGGGAGCCAATGAGCAGTTCTTC | CASSSHSAGGANEQFF
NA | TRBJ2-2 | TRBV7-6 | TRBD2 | TGTGCCAGCAGCCTTAGCGGGGGGCACACCGGGGAGCTGTTTTTT | CASSLSGGHTGELFF
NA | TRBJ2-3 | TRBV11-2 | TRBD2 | TGTGCCAGCAGGCTAGCGGGGGGGTTAGATACGCAGTATTTT | CASRLAGGLDTQYF
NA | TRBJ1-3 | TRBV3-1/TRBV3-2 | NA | TGTGCCAGCAGCCAAGGGTCCGCAGCTTCTGGAAACACCATATATTTT | CASSQGSAASGNTIYF
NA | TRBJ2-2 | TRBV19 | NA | TGTGCCAGTAGTGAGGGGCCGAGGGCCGGGGAGCTGTTTTTT | CASSEGPRAGELFF
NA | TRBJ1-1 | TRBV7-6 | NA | TGTGCCAGCAGCTTAACTCCGGTGGGGGCGGCTGAAGCTTTCTTT | CASSLTPVGAAEAFF
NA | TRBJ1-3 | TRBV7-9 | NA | TGTGCCAGCAGCTTAGATCAATGGACAGCTGGAAACACCATATATTTT | CASSLDQWTAGNTIYF
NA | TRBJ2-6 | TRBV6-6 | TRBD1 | TGTGCCAGCAGTTCCAACAGGGGTAGTGGGGCCAACGTCCTGACTTTC | CASSSNRGSGANVLTF
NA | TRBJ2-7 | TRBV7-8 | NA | TGTGCCAGCAGCACGGACCTAAACTCCTACGAGCAGTACTTC | CASSTDLNSYEQYF
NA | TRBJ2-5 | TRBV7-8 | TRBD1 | TGTGCCAGCAGCTTATTCCGACAGGGCGAGACCCAGTACTTC | CASSLFRQGETQYF
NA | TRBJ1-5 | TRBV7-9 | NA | TGTGCCAGCAGCCGAGCGGGGGGAAATAGCAATCAGCCCCAGCATTTT | CASSRAGGNSNQPQHF
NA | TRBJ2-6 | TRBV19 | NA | TGTGCCAGTAGTATGGGGACGGGGGCCACCTCTGGGGCCAACGTCCTGACTTTC | CASSMGTGATSGANVLTF
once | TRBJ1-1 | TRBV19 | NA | TGTGCCAGTAGCGTCCCCCTGAAAGGGGGTTCAGCTTTCTTT | CASSVPLKGGSAFF
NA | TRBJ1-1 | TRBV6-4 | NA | TGTGCCAGCAGTGACTCGTCGAGAGGGGGCACTGAAGCTTTCTTT | CASSDSSRGGTEAFF
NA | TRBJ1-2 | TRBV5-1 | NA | TGCGCCAGCAGCCCGGTACGGGATCGACAAAGCTATGGCTACACCTTC | CASSPVRDRQSYGYTF
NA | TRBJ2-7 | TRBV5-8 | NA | TGTGCCAGCAGAATAAGGGGAAACAGGGTAGCCAACGAGCAGTACTTC | CASRIRGNRVANEQYF
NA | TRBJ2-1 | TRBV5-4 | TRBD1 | TGTGCCAGCAGCCAGACAGGGGCCTACAATGAGCAGTTCTTC | CASSQTGAYNEQFF
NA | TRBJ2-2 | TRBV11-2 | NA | TGTGCCAGCAGCTTAGATCTGGTGAGGGAGCTGTTTTTT | CASSLDLVRELFF
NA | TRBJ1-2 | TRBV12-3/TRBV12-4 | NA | TGTGCCAGCAGAAGAGGGGTGAGGAGTGGCTACACCTTC | CASRRGVRSGYTF
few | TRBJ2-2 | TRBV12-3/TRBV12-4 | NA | TGTGCCAGCAGTTTAAGCCGGGCCGGGGAGCTGTTTTTT | CASSLSRAGELFF
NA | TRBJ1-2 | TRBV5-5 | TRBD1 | TGTGCCAGCAGCTTGTTTACAGGGGACTATGGCTACACCTTC | CASSLFTGDYGYTF
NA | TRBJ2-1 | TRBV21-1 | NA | TGTGCCAGCAGCATTGGGCGGGGGCCCCAGGAGTTCTTC | CASSIGRGPQEFF
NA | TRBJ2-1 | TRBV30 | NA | TGTGCCTGGACGTTCTGGGCGGCCCGCAATGAGCAGTTCTTC | CAWTFWAARNEQFF
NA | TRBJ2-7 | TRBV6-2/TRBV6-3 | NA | TGTGCCAGCAGTTACCCTAACAGAGTCACGGCAGAGCAGTACTTC | CASSYPNRVTAEQYF
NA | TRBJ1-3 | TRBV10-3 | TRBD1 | TGTGCCATCAAAAACACAGGGGCCTCTGGAAACACCATATATTTT | CAIKNTGASGNTIYF
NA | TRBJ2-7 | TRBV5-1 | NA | TGCGCCAGCAGCCCGGGGGACACTTCCTACGAGCAGTACTTC | CASSPGDTSYEQYF
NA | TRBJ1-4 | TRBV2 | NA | TGTGCCAGCGGGACACACTCTAATGAAAAACTGTTTTTT | CASGTHSNEKLFF
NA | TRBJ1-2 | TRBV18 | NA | TGTGCCAGCTCCCACTCCCTCACGGAAGGCTATGGCTACACCTTC | CASSHSLTEGYGYTF
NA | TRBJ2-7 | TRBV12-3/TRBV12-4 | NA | TGTGCCAGCAGTTTAGTACCTGTCTACGAGCAGTACTTC | CASSLVPVYEQYF
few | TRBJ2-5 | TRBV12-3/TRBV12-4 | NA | TGTGCCAGCAGTTTAAGAGAGACCCAGTACTTC | CASSLRETQYF
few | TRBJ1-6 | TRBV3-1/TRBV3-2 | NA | TGTGCCAGCAGCCCAGGTCAGGGAGCTTCACCCCTCCACTTT | CASSPGQGASPLHF
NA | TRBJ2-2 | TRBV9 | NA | TGTGCCAGCAGCGTAGGAGGGGGAACCGGGGAGCTGTTTTTT | CASSVGGGTGELFF